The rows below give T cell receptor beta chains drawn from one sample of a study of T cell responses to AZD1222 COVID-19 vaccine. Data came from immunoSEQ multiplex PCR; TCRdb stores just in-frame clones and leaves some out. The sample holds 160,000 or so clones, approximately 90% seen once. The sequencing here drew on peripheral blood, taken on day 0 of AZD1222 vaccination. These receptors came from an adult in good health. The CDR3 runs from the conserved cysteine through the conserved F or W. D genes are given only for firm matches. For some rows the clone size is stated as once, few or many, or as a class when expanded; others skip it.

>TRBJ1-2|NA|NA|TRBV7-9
TGTGCCAGCAGCTCGGGGGCCCACTATGGCTACACCTTC
CASSSGAHYGYTF
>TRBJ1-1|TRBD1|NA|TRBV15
TGTGCCACCAGCATCGGGACAGGGTGGGTCACTGAAGCTTTCTTT
CATSIGTGWVTEAFF
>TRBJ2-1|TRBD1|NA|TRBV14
TGTGCCAGCAGCCAAACAGGGGGTTCCTACAATGAGCAGTTCTTC
CASSQTGGSYNEQFF
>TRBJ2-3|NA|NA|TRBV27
TGTGCCAGCAGTGCGACGCGAAGGCCCACAGATACGCAGTATTTT
CASSATRRPTDTQYF
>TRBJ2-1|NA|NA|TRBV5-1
TGCGCCAGCAGCAGTCCGGGACTTCAAACATACAATGAGCAGTTCTTC
CASSSPGLQTYNEQFF
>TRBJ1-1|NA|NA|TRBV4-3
TGCGCCAGCAGCCAAACACCCGCAGGGGTGAAGGTGAGCACTGAAGCTTTCTTT
CASSQTPAGVKVSTEAFF
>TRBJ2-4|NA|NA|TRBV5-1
TGCGCCAGCAGCTTCGGGGAAGGGGGTCTCAACATTCAGTACTTC
CASSFGEGGLNIQYF
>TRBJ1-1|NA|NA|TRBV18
TGTGCCAGCTCGCATGGACAGCAAGGGACTGAAGCTTTCTTT
CASSHGQQGTEAFF
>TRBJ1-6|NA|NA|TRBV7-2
TGTGCCAGCAGCTTAGAGTTGACGGTTCCAAATTCACCCCTCCACTTT
CASSLELTVPNSPLHF
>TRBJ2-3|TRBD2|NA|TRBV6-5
TGTGCCAGCAGTAATAGCGGGAGGACGACAGATACGCAGTATTTT
CASSNSGRTTDTQYF
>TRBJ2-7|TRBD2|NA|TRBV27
TGTGCCAGCAGTTCTGAAGCGCGGGAGGTGGTAAACGAGCAGTACTTC
CASSSEAREVVNEQYF
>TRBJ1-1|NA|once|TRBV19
TGTGCCAGTAGTATATCACAGGGTTCTAACGCTGAAGCTTTCTTT
CASSISQGSNAEAFF
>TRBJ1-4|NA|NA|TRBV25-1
TGTGCCAGCAGTGCCAGACCAGGGACGTCAACTAATGAAAAACTGTTTTTT
CASSARPGTSTNEKLFF
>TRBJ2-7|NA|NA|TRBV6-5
TGTGCCAGCAGTTACTCGAACGCCGGCTCCTACGAGCAGTACTTC
CASSYSNAGSYEQYF
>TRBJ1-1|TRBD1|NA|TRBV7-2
TGTGCCAGCAGGGGACAGTGGAACACTGAAGCTTTCTTT
CASRGQWNTEAFF
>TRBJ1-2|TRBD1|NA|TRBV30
TGTGCAGGGACAGGGTGGGACTATGGCTACACCTTC
CAGTGWDYGYTF
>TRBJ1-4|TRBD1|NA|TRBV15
TGTGCCACCAGCAGTCAAAGTACAGGGGGTTTTAATGAAAAACTGTTTTTT
CATSSQSTGGFNEKLFF
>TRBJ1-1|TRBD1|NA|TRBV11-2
TGTGCCAGCAGCTTATATCCGGGCGGGACAGCGAACACTGAAGCTTTCTTT
CASSLYPGGTANTEAFF
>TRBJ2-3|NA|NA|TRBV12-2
TGTGCAAGTCGCCCGTATTCCACAGATACGCAGTATTTT
CASRPYSTDTQYF
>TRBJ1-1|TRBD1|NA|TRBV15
TGTGCCACCAGCAGAATCGACAGGGTTCTCGGCACTGAAGCTTTCTTT
CATSRIDRVLGTEAFF
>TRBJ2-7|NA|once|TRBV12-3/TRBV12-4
TGTGCCAGCAAAAAAGGTTACGAGCAGTACTTC
CASKKGYEQYF
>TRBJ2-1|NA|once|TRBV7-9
TGTGCCAGCAGCTTAGGGTCAGAGCAGTTCTTC
CASSLGSEQFF